This record looks at one T cell receptor beta chain sequence and its context. Its antigen is unknown. CDR1 and CDR2 (germline): SGHTA, FQGTGA. V lost 4 bases and J 6 bases, leaving 18 bases between the germline ends. This CDR3 contains 15 residues. This entry belongs to a study of T cells in localized non-small cell lung cancer. Study-level findings and limits: Appearing in adjacent lung were a median roughly 60 of the top 100 tumor clones.

Libraries were prepared by immunoSEQ multiplex PCR; TCRdb keeps only in-frame clonotypes and omits some of them. Altogether 70,000 to 75,000 clones are present, around 84% being singletons, with the ten largest covering 1.3%. Here the sequenced sample was peripheral blood, taken before any cancer treatment. The chain recombines TRBV7-3 with TRBJ1-2; D not resolved. The sequence was collected from a female donor over 55 with stage I lung adenocarcinoma. Written as DNA, the CDR3 is TGTGCCAGCAGCTCCAGCACGGACTTTTGGGATGGCTACACCTTC. It yields the protein CASSSSTDFWDGYTF.